Below, 13 T cell receptor beta chains from the same sample are listed, as sequenced in a study of T cell responses to AZD1222 COVID-19 vaccine. Profiling relied on immunoSEQ multiplex PCR, and the TCRdb table lists in-frame clones only, not all of them. Among about 120,000 clones listed, about nine tenths were seen once. The sequencing used peripheral blood, collected 28 days after the second AZD1222 dose. All receptors come from an adult who received the AZD1222 COVID-19 vaccine.

The chain combines TRBV5-6 with TRBJ2-3, with D unclear. CDR3 size: 16 residues. CDR1 is SGHDT, CDR2 YYEEEE, per germline. V gave up 1 base and J gave up 4 bases, with 16 bases separating them. In nucleotides, the CDR3 is TGTGCCAGCAGCTTGTACGGAGCCGTCACTCCAGATACGCAGTATTTT. It translates to CASSLYGAVTPDTQYF.

The rearrangement joins TRBV3-1 (or the pseudogene TRBV3-2) to TRBJ2-1; 12 bases align to TRBD2. The CDR3 is 18 amino acids. V lost 0 bases to trimming and J lost 4 bases; unmatched junction nucleotides: 7. Germline V gene data show CDR1 as LGHDT and CDR2 as YNNKEL (reference sequence). CDR3: CASSQDLPLAGGYNEQFF. The CDR3 bases are TGTGCCAGCAGCCAAGATCTTCCCCTAGCGGGAGGGTACAATGAGCAGTTCTTC.

This clone was counted only a few times. The chain links TRBV5-5 to TRBJ2-5; no firm D call. Per germline, CDR1 SGHKS and CDR2 YYEKEE (reference sequence). This CDR3 region has 12 residues. V lost 5 bases and J lost 4, with 9 bases in between. CDR3 loop: CASSQDVETQYF. The CDR3 coding sequence is TGTGCCAGCAGTCAAGACGTAGAGACCCAGTACTTC.

The V call is TRBV6-5, the J call TRBJ2-5; D call uncertain. The CDR3 sequence is 12 residues long. V was pared by 8 bases and J by 5 bases, with 12 bases between. Germline V gives CDR1 MNHEY, CDR2 SVGAGI. This CDR3 is CASAPYRETQYF. The CDR3 DNA reads as TGTGCCAGCGCACCATATCGGGAGACCCAGTACTTC.

This chain's CDR3 is CAWSVLFNTEAFF. Here the CDR3 DNA reads TGTGCCTGGAGTGTACTATTTAACACTGAAGCTTTCTTT. The chain couples TRBV30 to TRBJ1-1, with D unresolved. The germline V and J ends were trimmed by 0 bases and 2 bases, with 7 bases remaining between them. The germline V gene encodes CDR1 GTSNPN and CDR2 SVGIG (reference sequence). The CDR3 is 13 amino acids.

The chain couples TRBV28 to TRBJ2-7; D is undetermined. The CDR3 is 14 amino acids. CDR1 MDHEN and CDR2 SYDVKM come from the germline V gene. V lost 7 bases and J 4 bases, leaving 17 bases between the germline ends. The CDR3 reads CASTLGIAKYEQYF. In DNA form, the CDR3 reads TGTGCCAGCACCCTAGGTATAGCTAAATACGAGCAGTACTTC. Complete variable domain (other parts from reference TRBV28 and TRBJ2-7): DVKVTQSSRYLVKRTGEKVFLECVQDMDHENMFWYRQDPGLGLRLIYFSYDVKMKEKGDIPEGYSVSREKKERFSLILESASTNQTSMYLCASTLGIAKYEQYFGPGTRLTVT.

The chain joins TRBV6-5 to TRBJ1-6, with a weak D call TRBD1 (5 bases). Germline values: CDR1 MNHEY, CDR2 SVGAGI. This CDR3 has 15 residues. V shed 0 bases and J shed 10 bases, with 13 bases lying between them. CDR3 coding DNA: TGTGCCAGCAGTTACTCGAGAACAGGAGGGTCACCCCTCCACTTT. It specifies CASSYSRTGGSPLHF.

The chain uses TRBV12-3 or TRBV12-4 and TRBJ1-2; 7 nucleotides agree with TRBD1. V lost 4 bases, J lost 9 bases, and 5 bases stayed unmatched. CDR3 length equals 12 residues. CDR3 loop: CASSSRDRSYTF. CDR3 sequence (DNA): TGTGCCAGCAGTTCTCGGGACAGAAGCTACACCTTC.

V is TRBV2 and J is TRBJ2-6; possible D gene TRBD1, 5 bases. V was trimmed by 5 bases and J by 2 bases, leaving 13 bases between them. This CDR3 is 16 amino acids long. The V gene's germline CDR1 is SNHLY and CDR2 FYNNEI. The CDR3 loop is CASSPARVAGANVLTF. CDR3 coding DNA: TGTGCCAGCAGTCCGGCCAGGGTTGCTGGGGCCAACGTCCTGACTTTC. The whole variable domain, filled in from reference TRBV2 and TRBJ2-6, reads EPEVTQTPSHQVTQMGQEVILRCVPISNHLYFYWYRQILGQKVEFLVSFYNNEISEKSEIFDDQFSVERPDGSNFTLKIRSTKLEDSAMYFCASSPARVAGANVLTFGAGSRLTVL.

The rearrangement uses TRBV7-2 and TRBJ2-1; 15 bases line up with TRBD2. Unmatched junction bases numbered 6, after V lost 2 bases and J lost 10 bases. Per the germline V gene, CDR1 is SGHTA and CDR2 is FQGNSA. The CDR3 runs 16 residues. CDR3 nucleotide sequence: TGTGCCAGCAGCTTACGGGGACTAGCGGGAGGTCGGGAGCAGTTCTTC. It codes for CASSLRGLAGGREQFF.

The chain employs TRBV10-3 and TRBJ2-7, with 11 bases matching TRBD2. Germline values: CDR1 ENHRY, CDR2 SYGVKD. The CDR3 runs to 14 residues. The V segment lost 2 bases and the J segment 5 bases; nucleotides outside the gene matches: 2. This CDR3 reads CAISETSGSNEQYF. Here the CDR3 DNA reads TGTGCCATCAGTGAGACTAGCGGGAGTAACGAGCAGTACTTC.

The CDR3 loop is CASRRDRGSYEQYF. The CDR3, as DNA: TGTGCCAGCAGGCGGGACAGGGGGTCCTACGAGCAGTACTTC. The chain employs TRBV6-5 and TRBJ2-7; the match to TRBD1 covers 11 bases. The trim removed 6 bases at V and 1 base at J, leaving 2 bases unmatched. The V gene's germline CDR1 is MNHEY and CDR2 SVGAGI. The CDR3 spans 14 residues.

The chain joins TRBV9 to TRBJ1-2; 9 bases line up with TRBD1. CDR3 length: 14 amino acids. Germline CDR1 reads SGDLS; CDR2 reads YYNGEE. Unmatched junction bases numbered 7, after V lost 3 bases and J lost 7 bases. The CDR3: CASSAQQGALGYTF. CDR3 bases: TGTGCCAGCAGCGCCCAACAGGGGGCGCTTGGCTACACCTTC.